This TCR beta chain came from a study of neurological immune-mediated disorders. Broader study findings: Patients with HTLV-1-associated myelopathy showed the most TCR clonal expansion. Those with multiple sclerosis showed the least, falling below healthy controls.

As for this clonotype: What it binds is not known. One junction end does not reproduce the germline sequence, and a read error may be involved.

Indicated time point: longitudinal time-point 1 (baseline). The CDR3 has 13 amino acids. The germline gives CDR1 WNHNN, CDR2 SYGVQD (reference sequence). The cDNA came from 5'RACE, which used 10-nucleotide random UMIs. Every sequencing run generated in excess of 190 million TCR-beta sequences. These sequences covered 15-18 subjects. Each CDR3 protein is one row after TCRdb ran MiXCR on the 5' RACE reads. In the table there are over 55,000 distinct CDR3 sequences, around 10% of which are singletons. This sequence was found in a male donor with HTLV-1-associated myelopathy (HAM/TSP). This chain uses TRBV10-1 with TRBJ2-1, with no clear D. The sequenced sample was PBMCs. CDR3 amino acids: CANSLSQNNEQFF. The CDR3 DNA reads as TGCGCCAACAGTCTCAGCCAAAACAATGAGCAGTTCTTC.